This is a list of T cell receptor beta chains from one sample in a study of shared clonotypes between healthy human individuals. Clones were read by immunoSEQ multiplex PCR, and TCRdb kept only the in-frame ones, dropping some. This table holds about 2.1 million clones, around 93% found once. Source material: naive CD8+ T cells from PBMCs. The receptor source for this set is a man aged 18 to 30 in good health. Some clones in this sample may be carry-over from other donors' samples. Each CDR3 is given without its conserved first and last residue. Fields, in order: V gene, clone size, J gene, CDR3 protein. The size entry is marked missing in some rows and otherwise reads once, few, many or a size class.

V gene: TRBV28; clone size: NA; J gene: TRBJ1-2; CDR3 protein: ASSFIGESGYT
V gene: TRBV28; clone size: NA; J gene: TRBJ1-4; CDR3 protein: ASSWGMIEKLF
V gene: TRBV19; clone size: NA; J gene: TRBJ1-1; CDR3 protein: ASSIGRRGLFTEAF
V gene: TRBV5-1; clone size: NA; J gene: TRBJ2-5; CDR3 protein: ASSLWGPRETQY
V gene: TRBV5-6; clone size: NA; J gene: TRBJ2-1; CDR3 protein: ASSPGEAYNEQF
V gene: TRBV29-1; clone size: NA; J gene: TRBJ2-7; CDR3 protein: SATTASSYEQY
V gene: TRBV5-6; clone size: NA; J gene: TRBJ2-1; CDR3 protein: ASTLGVSGGHYNEQF
V gene: TRBV10-3; clone size: once; J gene: TRBJ1-1; CDR3 protein: AIRSTGGEEAF
V gene: TRBV9; clone size: NA; J gene: TRBJ2-1; CDR3 protein: ASRGASAEQF
V gene: TRBV5-4; clone size: NA; J gene: TRBJ2-3; CDR3 protein: ASSLDSLTSTDTQY
V gene: TRBV6-6; clone size: NA; J gene: TRBJ2-7; CDR3 protein: ASSYQQGAEYEQY
V gene: TRBV7-9; clone size: once; J gene: TRBJ2-7; CDR3 protein: ASSLAPGPEQY
V gene: TRBV7-9; clone size: NA; J gene: TRBJ1-1; CDR3 protein: ASSPPLSWTEAF
V gene: TRBV5-1; clone size: NA; J gene: TRBJ1-4; CDR3 protein: ASSRTRGTNEKLF
V gene: TRBV5-6; clone size: NA; J gene: TRBJ2-1; CDR3 protein: ASSLAGSDEQF
V gene: TRBV6-6; clone size: NA; J gene: TRBJ1-1; CDR3 protein: ASSFAPVNTEAF
V gene: TRBV2; clone size: NA; J gene: TRBJ2-7; CDR3 protein: ASTRLGREQY